These T cell receptor beta chains were read from a single sample in a study of graft-versus-host responses after intestinal transplantation. The assay was immunoSEQ multiplex PCR, and TCRdb's table has in-frame clones only and misses some. The table records under 95,000 clones, roughly 85% of them present only once. For these TCRs, the target antigens are not known. The material was unstimulated CD4+ T cells sorted from spleen or lymph node cells, obtained before intestinal transplant. The receptors were sampled from a human donor who received an intestinal transplant. The CDR3 runs from the conserved cysteine through the conserved F or W. The D gene is left open where the match is weak. Not every row has a clone size; where given, it reads once, few, many or a size class.

d_call: TRBD2; j_call: TRBJ2-1; v_call: TRBV5-1; clone_size: once; cdr3_nt: TGCGCCAGCAGCTTGGGGCTAGCGGGGGGCTTATACAATGAGCAGTTCTTC; cdr3_aa: CASSLGLAGGLYNEQFF
d_call: -; j_call: TRBJ2-7; v_call: TRBV5-5; clone_size: -; cdr3_nt: TGTGCCAGCAGCCGGAGGGACAGCCGAGGTTCCTACGAGCAGTACTTC; cdr3_aa: CASSRRDSRGSYEQYF
d_call: -; j_call: TRBJ1-5; v_call: TRBV5-1; clone_size: -; cdr3_nt: TGCGCCAGCAGCTTGACAAACAGCAATCAGCCCCAGCATTTT; cdr3_aa: CASSLTNSNQPQHF
d_call: TRBD2; j_call: TRBJ2-5; v_call: TRBV19; clone_size: -; cdr3_nt: TGTGCCAGTAGTCCGGTCGTCGCGGGGGTCCAAGAGACCCAGTACTTC; cdr3_aa: CASSPVVAGVQETQYF
d_call: TRBD2; j_call: TRBJ2-2; v_call: TRBV6-5; clone_size: -; cdr3_nt: TGTGCCAGCAGTTACTCAGGGCGGGAGGGCCCCGGGGAGCTGTTTTTT; cdr3_aa: CASSYSGREGPGELFF
d_call: TRBD2; j_call: TRBJ2-5; v_call: TRBV5-1; clone_size: once; cdr3_nt: TGCGCCAGCAGCACAGGACTAGCGGGAGGAGAGACCCAGTACTTC; cdr3_aa: CASSTGLAGGETQYF
d_call: TRBD1; j_call: TRBJ1-1; v_call: TRBV6-5; clone_size: -; cdr3_nt: TGTGCCAGCATTTCGACAGGGGTTTGGACTGAAGCTTTCTTT; cdr3_aa: CASISTGVWTEAFF
d_call: TRBD2; j_call: TRBJ2-1; v_call: TRBV5-5; clone_size: -; cdr3_nt: TGTGCCAGCAGCGGGCAGCTAGCGGGCTACAATGAGCAGTTCTTC; cdr3_aa: CASSGQLAGYNEQFF
d_call: -; j_call: TRBJ1-1; v_call: TRBV6-5; clone_size: few; cdr3_nt: TGTGCCAGCACCAAGGGGAGGGTGAACACTGAAGCTTTCTTT; cdr3_aa: CASTKGRVNTEAFF
d_call: TRBD1; j_call: TRBJ2-6; v_call: TRBV9; clone_size: -; cdr3_nt: TGTGCCAGCAGCGTAGGCAACAGGGGGGCTGGGGCCAACGTCCTGACTTTC; cdr3_aa: CASSVGNRGAGANVLTF
d_call: TRBD2; j_call: TRBJ2-1; v_call: TRBV5-4; clone_size: -; cdr3_nt: TGTGCCAGCAGCTTGGCTAGCGGGGGTATGGGGTACAATGAGCAGTTCTTC; cdr3_aa: CASSLASGGMGYNEQFF
d_call: -; j_call: TRBJ2-3; v_call: TRBV7-9; clone_size: -; cdr3_nt: TGTGCCAGCAGCTTAACAGGAACCACAGATACGCAGTATTTT; cdr3_aa: CASSLTGTTDTQYF
d_call: -; j_call: TRBJ2-4; v_call: TRBV2; clone_size: -; cdr3_nt: TGTGCCAGCAGTGAATCGTCTGGGGCTGGGGAAAACATTCAGTACTTC; cdr3_aa: CASSESSGAGENIQYF
d_call: -; j_call: TRBJ2-2; v_call: TRBV7-8; clone_size: -; cdr3_nt: TGTGCCAGCAGCACTTGGACAGACACCGGGGAGCTGTTTTTT; cdr3_aa: CASSTWTDTGELFF
d_call: TRBD1; j_call: TRBJ2-5; v_call: TRBV2; clone_size: once; cdr3_nt: TGTGCCAGCAGTGATACAGGGGGCATTGAGACCCAGTACTTC; cdr3_aa: CASSDTGGIETQYF
d_call: -; j_call: TRBJ2-6; v_call: TRBV28; clone_size: -; cdr3_nt: TGTGCCAGCACCCCCGCGTCTGGGGCCAACGTCCTGACTTTC; cdr3_aa: CASTPASGANVLTF
d_call: TRBD1; j_call: TRBJ2-2; v_call: TRBV28; clone_size: -; cdr3_nt: TGTGCCAGCAGTACACCGGGACAGGGAGGGACCGGGGAGCTGTTTTTT; cdr3_aa: CASSTPGQGGTGELFF
d_call: TRBD2; j_call: TRBJ2-3; v_call: TRBV7-2; clone_size: -; cdr3_nt: TGTGCCAGCAGCTTATGGGGGGGGGATACGCAGTATTTT; cdr3_aa: CASSLWGGDTQYF
d_call: -; j_call: TRBJ1-2; v_call: TRBV28; clone_size: -; cdr3_nt: TGTGCCAGCTACGGGACTTACAACTATGGCTACACCTTC; cdr3_aa: CASYGTYNYGYTF
d_call: -; j_call: TRBJ1-2; v_call: TRBV18; clone_size: -; cdr3_nt: TGTGCCAGCTCACCCACAGGAGCTTTGAGCTACACCTTC; cdr3_aa: CASSPTGALSYTF
d_call: TRBD2; j_call: TRBJ2-7; v_call: TRBV28; clone_size: -; cdr3_nt: TGTGCCAGCGGTCCAGCGGGGGCCCCTCGGGAGCAGTACTTC; cdr3_aa: CASGPAGAPREQYF
d_call: -; j_call: TRBJ1-1; v_call: TRBV14; clone_size: -; cdr3_nt: TGTGCCAGCAGCCAAGATCTAAACACTGAAGCTTTCTTT; cdr3_aa: CASSQDLNTEAFF